A selection of T cell receptor beta chains follows, all from one sample in a study of human T cells and chemical hapten exposure. From the RACE reads, TCRdb called clonotypes with MiXCR, one entry per CDR3 protein. The sample lists fewer than 150,000 distinct CDR3 sequences; about 11% were seen once. The sample here was whole blood, taken in connection with sensitization to the hapten diphenylcyclopropenone (DPC). The source is a woman in her forties or fifties with alopecia areata. Some clones in this sample may be carry-over from other donors' samples. Both conserved end residues are part of each CDR3. The D gene is left open where the match is weak. Clone size, where shown, is once, few, many, or a class for clones that have expanded.

j_call,v_call,d_call,clone_size,cdr3_aa,cdr3_nt
TRBJ2-2,TRBV7-7,NA,NA,CASSATEAGELFF,TGTGCTAGCAGCGCAACGGAGGCCGGGGAGCTGTTTTTT
TRBJ2-3,TRBV14,TRBD2,many,CASSHQREWRTDTQYF,TGTGCCAGCAGCCATCAGCGGGAGTGGCGCACAGATACGCAGTATTTT
TRBJ1-5,TRBV27,NA,many,CASSLRFNSNQPQHF,TGTGCCAGCAGTTTACGATTTAACAGCAATCAGCCCCAGCATTTT
TRBJ2-1,TRBV2,TRBD1,NA,CATRTGTTYNEQFF,TGTGCCACTCGGACAGGGACGACCTACAATGAGCAGTTCTTC
TRBJ1-4,TRBV6-1,NA,many,CASSLGAPAANEKLFF,TGTGCCAGCAGTTTAGGGGCCCCAGCGGCTAATGAAAAACTGTTTTTT
TRBJ2-1,TRBV5-1,TRBD2,medium-sized,CASSAGLAGGPYNEQFF,TGCGCCAGCAGCGCCGGACTAGCGGGAGGGCCGTACAATGAGCAGTTCTTC
TRBJ2-5,TRBV5-4,NA,many,CASSLNSQETQYF,TGTGCCAGCAGCTTGAACAGCCAAGAGACCCAGTACTTC
TRBJ2-7,TRBV7-2,NA,NA,CASSRSSGGRAPYEQYF,TGTGCCAGCAGCCGATCGTCGGGTGGGCGGGCACCCTACGAGCAGTACTTC
TRBJ1-1,TRBV7-2,NA,few,CASRRQGSTEAFF,TGTGCCAGCAGAAGGCAGGGGTCAACTGAAGCTTTCTTT
TRBJ2-1,TRBV29-1,NA,many,CSGRDFLGEQFF,TGCAGCGGAAGGGACTTCCTGGGTGAGCAGTTCTTC
TRBJ2-5,TRBV12-3/TRBV12-4,NA,few,CASSLGVGSETQYF,TGTGCCAGCAGTTTAGGTGTGGGATCGGAGACCCAGTACTTC
TRBJ2-2,TRBV3-1,TRBD1,NA,CASSPRGQGNTGELFF,TGTGCCAGCAGCCCCCGAGGACAGGGGAACACCGGGGAGCTGTTTTTT
TRBJ1-6,TRBV11-2,TRBD1,NA,CASSLHRDSNSPLHF,TGTGCCAGCAGCTTACACCGGGACAGTAATTCACCCCTCCACTTT
TRBJ2-5,TRBV7-3,NA,few,CASSLAGSGETQYF,TGTGCCAGCAGCTTGGCGGGGTCGGGAGAGACCCAGTACTTC
TRBJ2-3,TRBV7-9,NA,NA,CASRITGSGGDTQYF,TGTGCCAGCAGAATCACAGGGTCCGGAGGCGATACGCAGTATTTT
TRBJ1-5,TRBV20-1,NA,NA,CSAVYSNQPQHF,TGCAGTGCGGTTTATAGCAATCAGCCCCAGCATTTT
TRBJ2-6,TRBV9,TRBD1,NA,CASSPQTGQFGANVLTF,TGTGCCAGCAGCCCCCAGACAGGGCAGTTTGGGGCCAACGTCCTGACTTTC
TRBJ1-1,TRBV7-3,NA,many,CASSPGLLNTEAFF,TGTGCCAGCAGCCCCGGACTCTTGAACACTGAAGCTTTCTTT
TRBJ2-1,TRBV20-1,TRBD2,many,CSARKPGLGYNEQFF,TGCAGTGCTAGGAAGCCGGGACTAGGGTACAATGAGCAGTTCTTC
TRBJ2-7,TRBV2,TRBD1,many,CASREDRSSYEQYF,TGTGCCAGCAGGGAGGACAGGTCCTCCTACGAGCAGTACTTC
TRBJ2-7,TRBV10-3,NA,many,CAISEGRAGDEQYF,TGTGCCATCAGTGAAGGTCGGGCCGGGGACGAGCAGTACTTC
TRBJ2-7,TRBV5-1,NA,many,CASSLEWALYEQYF,TGCGCCAGCAGCTTGGAATGGGCCCTTTACGAGCAGTACTTC
TRBJ2-7,TRBV27,NA,medium-sized,CASSWRGEQYF,TGTGCCAGCAGTTGGAGGGGCGAGCAGTACTTC
TRBJ1-2,TRBV3-1,NA,NA,CASSTPMGVAGYTF,TGTGCCAGCAGCACTCCGATGGGGGTTGCTGGCTACACCTTC
TRBJ2-5,TRBV5-1,NA,many,CASSIGTIQETQYF,TGCGCCAGCAGCATCGGGACAATCCAAGAGACCCAGTACTTC
TRBJ2-3,TRBV6-1,NA,NA,CASSELPGVATDTQYF,TGTGCCAGCAGTGAACTCCCCGGGGTGGCCACAGATACGCAGTATTTT
TRBJ2-2,TRBV5-1,NA,few,CASSLAGAGIGTGELFF,TGCGCCAGCAGCTTGGCGGGAGCAGGTATAGGCACCGGGGAGCTGTTTTTT
TRBJ2-7,TRBV6-1,TRBD1,many,CASSEKFSGDSSYEQYF,TGTGCCAGCAGTGAAAAGTTTTCTGGGGACAGCTCCTACGAGCAGTACTTC
TRBJ2-6,TRBV19,NA,NA,CASRSLSGANVLTF,TGTGCCAGTAGGAGCCTCTCTGGGGCCAACGTCCTGACTTTC
TRBJ1-1,TRBV6-5,TRBD1,NA,CASSPQGGRTNTEAFF,TGTGCCAGCAGTCCCCAGGGGGGGCGAACGAACACTGAAGCTTTCTTT
TRBJ1-1,TRBV29-1,NA,many,CSVLVLRDTEAFF,TGCAGCGTTCTTGTCCTCAGGGACACTGAAGCTTTCTTT
TRBJ2-1,TRBV5-5,NA,NA,CASSRDGLGGQFF,TGTGCCAGCAGCAGGGACGGCTTAGGAGGGCAGTTCTTC
TRBJ2-7,TRBV5-1,NA,few,CASKIPPIEQYF,TGCGCCAGCAAGATCCCCCCTATCGAGCAGTACTTC
TRBJ1-1,TRBV29-1,TRBD1,NA,CSVRQGSTEAFF,TGCAGCGTTCGACAGGGGAGCACTGAAGCTTTCTTT
TRBJ1-5,TRBV18,NA,NA,CASSSGTVNQPQHF,TGTGCCAGCTCATCGGGGACGGTAAATCAGCCCCAGCATTTT